Listed below are T cell receptor beta chains from one sample, sequenced in a study of cytomegalovirus exposure and HLA in healthy donors. TCRdb's table, derived via immunoSEQ multiplex PCR, lists solely in-frame clones and lacks some. The table records approximately 110,000 clones, 77% of them present only once. The sequenced material came from PBMCs. These receptors were obtained from a middle-aged woman in good health and CMV-seropositive. The CDR3 runs from the conserved cysteine through the conserved F or W. The order of the fields is CDR3 protein, J gene, CDR3 length, V gene, clone size. Size tells how often a clone was seen (once, few, many) or the class of an expanded clone, and some rows leave it out.

CDR3 protein: CASSFQTGGRPNTGELFF
J gene: TRBJ2-2
CDR3 length: 18
V gene: TRBV19
clone size: .

CDR3 protein: CASSFFDWEGTGELFF
J gene: TRBJ2-2
CDR3 length: 16
V gene: TRBV28
clone size: .

CDR3 protein: CASSEYLAGSNEQFF
J gene: TRBJ2-1
CDR3 length: 15
V gene: TRBV6-1
clone size: .

CDR3 protein: CASSLRQGALGYTF
J gene: TRBJ1-2
CDR3 length: 14
V gene: TRBV5-1
clone size: .

CDR3 protein: CASSQGLILSGNTIYF
J gene: TRBJ1-3
CDR3 length: 16
V gene: TRBV7-9
clone size: .

CDR3 protein: CASSPGQGIGGELFF
J gene: TRBJ2-2
CDR3 length: 15
V gene: TRBV19
clone size: few

CDR3 protein: CASSLEGGIYEQYF
J gene: TRBJ2-7
CDR3 length: 14
V gene: TRBV5-6
clone size: few

CDR3 protein: CASSKLAGGTGELFF
J gene: TRBJ2-2
CDR3 length: 15
V gene: TRBV19
clone size: .

CDR3 protein: CASSYGQGNTEAFF
J gene: TRBJ1-1
CDR3 length: 14
V gene: TRBV5-4
clone size: .

CDR3 protein: CASGSTSGGYNEQFF
J gene: TRBJ2-1
CDR3 length: 15
V gene: TRBV11-2
clone size: .

CDR3 protein: CASSYSRAHYEQYF
J gene: TRBJ2-7
CDR3 length: 14
V gene: TRBV6-5
clone size: .

CDR3 protein: CASSVGRAGGASGANVLTF
J gene: TRBJ2-6
CDR3 length: 19
V gene: TRBV9
clone size: .

CDR3 protein: CASSLQGLDYGYTF
J gene: TRBJ1-2
CDR3 length: 14
V gene: TRBV5-1
clone size: few

CDR3 protein: CSVTSGSVEQFF
J gene: TRBJ2-1
CDR3 length: 12
V gene: TRBV29-1
clone size: .

CDR3 protein: CASRGTGSFFQFF
J gene: TRBJ2-1
CDR3 length: 13
V gene: TRBV2
clone size: .

CDR3 protein: CAWSVGPQGGYGYTF
J gene: TRBJ1-2
CDR3 length: 15
V gene: TRBV30
clone size: .

CDR3 protein: CASSALVGLNTEAFF
J gene: TRBJ1-1
CDR3 length: 15
V gene: TRBV9
clone size: .

CDR3 protein: CASSLPGTGQRDTQYF
J gene: TRBJ2-3
CDR3 length: 16
V gene: TRBV5-6
clone size: few

CDR3 protein: CASSQGLAGEDYNEQFF
J gene: TRBJ2-1
CDR3 length: 17
V gene: TRBV4-2
clone size: .

CDR3 protein: CASSPMSGFTNEKLFF
J gene: TRBJ1-4
CDR3 length: 16
V gene: TRBV9
clone size: .

CDR3 protein: CASSFYPTDTQYF
J gene: TRBJ2-3
CDR3 length: 13
V gene: TRBV5-4
clone size: few

CDR3 protein: CASSGRVTDTQYF
J gene: TRBJ2-3
CDR3 length: 13
V gene: TRBV27
clone size: .

CDR3 protein: CASSHSTGGGNTGELFF
J gene: TRBJ2-2
CDR3 length: 17
V gene: TRBV7-9
clone size: .

CDR3 protein: CASSPRGAGGTDTQYF
J gene: TRBJ2-3
CDR3 length: 16
V gene: TRBV2
clone size: .

CDR3 protein: CASSSPDRRLNIQYF
J gene: TRBJ2-4
CDR3 length: 15
V gene: TRBV7-8
clone size: .

CDR3 protein: CASSRLTGGNQPQHF
J gene: TRBJ1-5
CDR3 length: 15
V gene: TRBV4-1
clone size: .

CDR3 protein: CASGSGRSYEQYF
J gene: TRBJ2-7
CDR3 length: 13
V gene: TRBV5-1
clone size: .

CDR3 protein: CASSRGGTTIVGTEAFF
J gene: TRBJ1-1
CDR3 length: 17
V gene: TRBV5-1
clone size: .

CDR3 protein: CAISDLGDRAAYEQYF
J gene: TRBJ2-7
CDR3 length: 16
V gene: TRBV10-3
clone size: .

CDR3 protein: CSVASSGRGEKLFF
J gene: TRBJ1-4
CDR3 length: 14
V gene: TRBV29-1
clone size: .

CDR3 protein: CASSEMGQTKQFF
J gene: TRBJ2-1
CDR3 length: 13
V gene: TRBV19
clone size: .

CDR3 protein: CASPPGQGREQFF
J gene: TRBJ2-1
CDR3 length: 13
V gene: TRBV18
clone size: .

CDR3 protein: CSVPLALPYEQFF
J gene: TRBJ2-1
CDR3 length: 13
V gene: TRBV29-1
clone size: .

CDR3 protein: CASSRMTGLVGYTF
J gene: TRBJ1-2
CDR3 length: 14
V gene: TRBV7-2
clone size: .

CDR3 protein: CASSLASGRSEQYF
J gene: TRBJ2-7
CDR3 length: 14
V gene: TRBV28
clone size: .

CDR3 protein: CASSVLSLAAYNEQFF
J gene: TRBJ2-1
CDR3 length: 16
V gene: TRBV9
clone size: .